Following are 27 T cell receptor beta chains from one sample sequenced in a study of blood T cell repertoires in COVID-19. Data came from immunoSEQ multiplex PCR; TCRdb stores just in-frame clones and leaves some out. Of roughly 120,000 clones listed, roughly 85% are singletons. Sequenced: peripheral blood. The source of these receptors is an elderly woman with COVID-19, enrolled during active disease.

This clone turned up a few times. This chain connects TRBV28 to TRBJ2-7; 9 nucleotides agree with TRBD2. CDR1 is MDHEN and CDR2 is SYDVKM in the germline V gene. Germline trimming cut 6 bases from V and 0 bases from J; bases unmatched to any gene: 6. The length of the CDR3 is 15 residues. For the CDR3, the DNA is TGTGCCAGCAGGGGAGCGGGAGGCCTCTCCTACGAGCAGTACTTC. Amino acid sequence: CASRGAGGLSYEQYF. Full variable domain (rest looked up from reference TRBV28 and TRBJ2-7): DVKVTQSSRYLVKRTGEKVFLECVQDMDHENMFWYRQDPGLGLRLIYFSYDVKMKEKGDIPEGYSVSREKKERFSLILESASTNQTSMYLCASRGAGGLSYEQYFGPGTRLTVT.

V gene TRBV11-2 combines with J gene TRBJ2-3; D is uncertain. The germline V and J ends were trimmed by 1 base and 8 bases, with 10 bases remaining between them. The CDR3 has 13 amino acids. Germline values: CDR1 SGHAT, CDR2 FQNNGV. The CDR3 sequence is CASSLVNLGTQYF. CDR3 nucleotides: TGTGCCAGCAGCTTAGTCAACCTCGGTACGCAGTATTTT.

DNA for the CDR3: TGTGCCAGTAGTATAGATTATCCAGGTGAAAAACTGTTTTTT. Translation gives CASSIDYPGEKLFF. J is TRBJ1-4 and V is TRBV19; D is uncertain. Germline V CDR1 and CDR2: LNHDA, SQIVND (reference sequence). The germline V and J ends were trimmed by 0 bases and 7 bases, with 9 bases remaining between them. The CDR3 extends over 14 amino acids.

The V and J genes are TRBV10-3 and TRBJ1-1; D remains unclear. The length of the CDR3 is 15 residues. In germline, CDR1 is ENHRY, CDR2 SYGVKD. V was pared by 2 bases and J by 1 base, with 11 bases between. The CDR3 loop is CAISEPGGANTEAFF. The CDR3 nucleotides are TGTGCCATCAGTGAGCCCGGTGGAGCGAACACTGAAGCTTTCTTT.

The chain is built from TRBV5-1 and TRBJ2-5; weak D call: TRBD1 (6 bases). This CDR3 has 15 amino acids. Deletions cut 0 bases from V and 4 bases from J, with 13 bases between. Germline loops: CDR1 SGHRS, CDR2 YFSETQ. CDR3 coding DNA: TGCGCCAGCAGCTTGGACAGGGTGGGGATAGAGACCCAGTACTTC. Translated, it gives CASSLDRVGIETQYF.

V usage is TRBV19 and J usage is TRBJ1-4; 7 bases are a match to TRBD1. The CDR3 sequence is 15 residues long. CDR1 LNHDA and CDR2 SQIVND come from the germline V gene (reference sequence). J lost 3 bases, V lost 5 bases, and 6 bases had no gene match. CDR3 in amino acids: CASSGQTGPNEKLFF. DNA of the CDR3: TGTGCCAGTAGTGGACAGACAGGGCCTAATGAAAAACTGTTTTTT.

The chain has TRBV15 and TRBJ1-2; D perhaps matches TRBD1 (6 bases). V lost 0 bases and J 2 bases, leaving 10 bases between the germline ends. The CDR3 extends over 15 amino acids. Per the germline V gene, CDR1 is LNHNV and CDR2 is YYDKDF (reference sequence). CDR3 amino acids: CATSRDFGQNYGYTF. The DNA for the CDR3 is TGTGCCACCAGCAGAGATTTTGGACAGAACTATGGCTACACCTTC.

This chain links TRBV2 with TRBJ2-7; 11 positions match TRBD2. The CDR3 length is 16 residues. Germline values: CDR1 SNHLY, CDR2 FYNNEI. The J segment lost 5 bases and the V segment lost 6 bases, leaving 12 bases of the junction unmatched. In nucleotides, the CDR3 is TGTGCCAGCAGCCGGCTAGCGGGAGGAACGGTCAACGAGCAGTACTTC. Its translation is CASSRLAGGTVNEQYF.

The gene calls are TRBV11-2 and TRBJ1-1, with D hard to call. Between the trimmed V and J ends, which lost 0 bases and 3 bases, there was a span of 5 bases. The CDR3 loop spans 13 amino acids. Germline V CDR1 and CDR2: SGHAT, FQNNGV. This CDR3 reads CASSLDRDTEAFF. In DNA form, the CDR3 reads TGTGCCAGCAGCTTAGACCGGGACACTGAAGCTTTCTTT.

This rearrangement joins TRBV28 to TRBJ2-7, with D perhaps TRBD1 (6 bases). The CDR3 spans 12 residues. The V gene's germline CDR1 is MDHEN and CDR2 SYDVKM. The CDR3, as DNA: TGTGTCACCCTACAGGGATCTAACGAGCAGTACTTC. This sequence encodes CVTLQGSNEQYF.

This clone appeared once. The chain joins TRBV19 to TRBJ2-1, with 13 nucleotides matching TRBD2. The junction had 13 bases not matched to a gene; V was cut back by 5 bases and J by 0 bases. This CDR3 is 20 amino acids long. Per the germline V gene, CDR1 is LNHDA and CDR2 is SQIVND (reference sequence). The CDR3 loop is CASSRNPGLAGASSYNEQFF. The CDR3 coding sequence is TGTGCCAGTAGTCGGAACCCTGGACTAGCGGGAGCCAGCTCCTACAATGAGCAGTTCTTC.

The J gene is TRBJ2-1, the V gene TRBV9; 9 bases map to TRBD2. The V gene's germline CDR1 is SGDLS and CDR2 YYNGEE. Trimming at V came to 1 base and at J to 9 bases, leaving 8 bases not matched to a gene. This CDR3 spans 15 amino acids. CDR3 nucleotide sequence: TGTGCCAGCAGCGTATCGGTAGCGGGAGCGGGTGAGCAGTTCTTC. Its translation: CASSVSVAGAGEQFF.

V gene TRBV19 combines with J gene TRBJ1-5; 7 bases are a match to TRBD1. J was trimmed by 10 bases and V by 5 bases; bases with no gene match: 5. CDR3 length: 12 amino acids. Germline V gives CDR1 LNHDA, CDR2 SQIVND (reference sequence). The chain's CDR3 is CASSPQGGPQHF. The CDR3, as DNA: TGTGCCAGTAGTCCCCAGGGGGGACCCCAGCATTTT.

The rearrangement uses TRBV7-2 and TRBJ1-5; TRBD1 aligns across 8 bases. Germline trimming cut 0 bases from V and 6 bases from J; bases unmatched to any gene: 7. The germline V gene has CDR1 SGHTA and CDR2 FQGNSA. The CDR3 length is 16 residues. The CDR3, as DNA: TGTGCCAGCAGCTTAGCTTTAACAGGGGGTGGTCAGCCCCAGCATTTT. It specifies CASSLALTGGGQPQHF. Filled out from reference TRBV7-2 and TRBJ1-5, the complete variable domain reads GAGVSQSPSNKVTEKGKDVELRCDPISGHTALYWYRQSLGQGLEFLIYFQGNSAPDKSGLPSDRFSAERTGGSVSTLTIQRTQQEDSAVYLCASSLALTGGGQPQHFGDGTRLSIL.

The table lists this clone with a count of one. This sequence joins TRBV5-6 and TRBJ2-7; D is ambiguous. CDR3 length equals 13 residues. The germline V gene has CDR1 SGHDT and CDR2 YYEEEE. V lost 0 bases and J lost 0, with 4 bases in between. Here the CDR3 DNA reads TGTGCCAGCAGCTTGGGCAGCTCCTACGAGCAGTACTTC. Protein: CASSLGSSYEQYF.

The chain employs TRBV6-1 and TRBJ1-1; weak D call: TRBD1 (6 bases). Germline V lookup: CDR1 MNHNS, CDR2 SASEGT. This CDR3 is built from 15 residues. V was trimmed by 1 base and J by 4 bases, leaving 13 bases between them. As DNA, the CDR3 is TGTGCCAGCAGTGAAGAGGGGGGGAAGGCCACTGAAGCTTTCTTT. Translated, it gives CASSEEGGKATEAFF.

This CDR3 reads CASAGIGLAGYEQYF. The CDR3 bases are TGTGCCAGCGCTGGAATAGGACTAGCGGGCTACGAGCAGTACTTC. The chain carries TRBV6-5 and TRBJ2-7; TRBD2 aligns across 11 bases. J lost 3 bases, V lost 8 bases, and 9 bases had no gene match. Germline CDR1 is MNHEY and CDR2 is SVGAGI. This CDR3 has 15 amino acids.

The V call is TRBV29-1, the J call TRBJ1-1, with a possible D match to TRBD1 (5 bases). The CDR3 loop spans 12 amino acids. Germline CDR1 reads SQVTM; CDR2 reads ANQGSEA. V was shortened by 7 bases and J by 5 bases, with 14 bases between the two germline ends. CDR3: CSATVTGTEAFF. The CDR3 coding sequence is TGCAGCGCCACTGTTACAGGAACTGAAGCTTTCTTT.

The CDR3 coding sequence is TGCGCCAGCAGCCACGGGAGTCTGAACACCGGGGAGCTGTTTTTT. Its protein is CASSHGSLNTGELFF. The chain joins TRBV4-1 to TRBJ2-2, with D perhaps TRBD2 (6 bases). The CDR3 has 15 residues. The germline CDR1 and CDR2 sequences are MGHRA and YSYEKL. V lost 3 bases and J lost 1, with 9 bases in between.

The rearrangement joins TRBV11-2 to TRBJ2-5; 7 bases align to TRBD2. CDR3 length: 13 amino acids. V dropped 7 bases and J dropped 5; count of bases not matched to a gene: 7. The germline V gene encodes CDR1 SGHAT and CDR2 FQNNGV. CDR3 coding DNA: TGTGCCAGCACTAAATGGGGGGGGGAGACCCAGTACTTC. Amino acids: CASTKWGGETQYF.

A single count supports this clone. Here the CDR3 reads CASSARTSGRAYGANVLTF. The CDR3 DNA sequence: TGTGCCAGTAGTGCCAGGACTAGCGGGAGGGCTTATGGGGCCAACGTCCTGACTTTC. This chain joins TRBV19 and TRBJ2-6; TRBD2 matches at 15 bases. The trim removed 5 bases at V and 3 bases at J, leaving 8 bases unmatched. Germline CDR1 reads LNHDA; CDR2 reads SQIVND (reference sequence). The CDR3 runs 19 residues.

The chain couples TRBV28 to TRBJ2-3; 9 nucleotides line up with TRBD1. Germline V gives CDR1 MDHEN, CDR2 SYDVKM. The ends lost 6 bases at V and 3 bases at J; junction bases unmatched: 7. This CDR3 region has 15 residues. For the CDR3, the DNA is TGTGCCAGCAGCCCGGGGGGACAGGGTACAGATACGCAGTATTTT. Its protein product is CASSPGGQGTDTQYF. Supplemented by reference TRBV28 and TRBJ2-3, the full variable domain reads DVKVTQSSRYLVKRTGEKVFLECVQDMDHENMFWYRQDPGLGLRLIYFSYDVKMKEKGDIPEGYSVSREKKERFSLILESASTNQTSMYLCASSPGGQGTDTQYFGPGTRLTVL.

This clone was counted a single time. This rearrangement joins TRBV9 to TRBJ2-3; TRBD2 aligns across 7 bases. The CDR3 covers 15 residues. J lost 5 bases, V lost 3 bases, and 9 bases had no gene match. Germline lookup yields CDR1 SGDLS and CDR2 YYNGEE. In DNA form, the CDR3 reads TGTGCCAGCAGCGCGGAGGGAGGGCGGGGAGATACGCAGTATTTT. Protein sequence: CASSAEGGRGDTQYF.

The chain has TRBV28 and TRBJ1-3; D gene ambiguous. CDR3 length: 15 amino acids. Trimming cost V 5 bases and J 4 bases, with 15 bases left between them. In germline, CDR1 is MDHEN, CDR2 SYDVKM. CDR3 DNA: TGTGCCAGCAGTCTCCTCACTTCAACGGGAAACACCATATATTTT. Protein product: CASSLLTSTGNTIYF.

The chain employs TRBV7-3 and TRBJ2-2; 8 bases map to TRBD2. Germline assignment: CDR1 SGHTA and CDR2 FQGTGA. The CDR3 totals 17 residues. The junction had 6 bases not matched to a gene; V was cut back by 1 base and J by 2 bases. The CDR3 nucleotides are TGTGCCAGCAGCTTAAATTTCGGGAGGGGAAACACCGGGGAGCTGTTTTTT. It is translated as CASSLNFGRGNTGELFF.

The chain uses TRBV19 and TRBJ1-2; D possibly corresponds to TRBD1 (5 bases). V lost 7 bases to trimming and J lost 3 bases, with 15 bases between them. Germline values: CDR1 LNHDA, CDR2 SQIVND (reference sequence). This CDR3 region has 14 residues. In nucleotides, the CDR3 is TGTGCCAGTACCGATCGCGGGGGAGACTATGGCTACACCTTC. The encoded protein is CASTDRGGDYGYTF.

V gene TRBV28 combines with J gene TRBJ1-2, with D unclear. From germline, CDR1 is MDHEN and CDR2 SYDVKM. The V and J ends lost 6 bases and 5 bases respectively, with 13 bases between them. The CDR3 covers 13 residues. CDR3 region: CASSLAPTYGYTF. The DNA of the CDR3 is TGTGCCAGCAGCCTCGCGCCGACTTATGGCTACACCTTC.